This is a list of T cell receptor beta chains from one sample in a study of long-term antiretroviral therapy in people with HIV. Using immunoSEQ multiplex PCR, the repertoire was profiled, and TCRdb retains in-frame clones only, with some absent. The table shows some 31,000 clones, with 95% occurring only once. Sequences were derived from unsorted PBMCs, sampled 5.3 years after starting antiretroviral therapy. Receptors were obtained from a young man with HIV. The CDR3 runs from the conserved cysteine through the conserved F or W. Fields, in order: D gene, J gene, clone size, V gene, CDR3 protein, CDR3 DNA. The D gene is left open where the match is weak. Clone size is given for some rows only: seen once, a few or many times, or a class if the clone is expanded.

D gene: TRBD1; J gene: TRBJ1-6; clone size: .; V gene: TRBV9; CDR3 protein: CASSVGGTGGSPLHF; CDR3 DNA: TGTGCCAGCAGCGTAGGGGGGACAGGGGGGTCACCCCTCCACTTT
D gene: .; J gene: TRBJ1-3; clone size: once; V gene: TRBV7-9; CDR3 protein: CASSLDGQSGNTIYF; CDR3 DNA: TGTGCCAGCAGCTTGGACGGACAATCTGGAAACACCATATATTTT
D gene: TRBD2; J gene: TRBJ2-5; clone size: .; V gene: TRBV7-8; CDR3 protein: CASSPRASGSFEETQYF; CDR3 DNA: TGTGCCAGCAGCCCCCGGGCTAGCGGGAGTTTCGAAGAGACCCAGTACTTC
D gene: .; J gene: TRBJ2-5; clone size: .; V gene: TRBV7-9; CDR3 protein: CASSSDASGTQYF; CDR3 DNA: TGTGCCAGCAGCTCAGACGCTTCGGGGACCCAGTACTTC
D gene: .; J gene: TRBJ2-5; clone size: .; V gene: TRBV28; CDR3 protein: CASSLATAETQYF; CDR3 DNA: TGTGCCAGCAGTTTAGCTACCGCTGAGACCCAGTACTTC
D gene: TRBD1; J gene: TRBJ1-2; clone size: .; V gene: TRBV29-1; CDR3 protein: CSVGDRELYGYTF; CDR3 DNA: TGCAGCGTTGGGGACAGGGAGCTCTATGGCTACACCTTC
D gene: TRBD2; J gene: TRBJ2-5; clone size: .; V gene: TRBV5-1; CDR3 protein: CASSWGLAGGPRQETQYF; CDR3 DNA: TGCGCCAGCAGCTGGGGACTAGCGGGAGGGCCGAGGCAAGAGACCCAGTACTTC
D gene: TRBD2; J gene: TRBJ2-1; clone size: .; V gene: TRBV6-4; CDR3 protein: CASSDSGTSASYNEQFF; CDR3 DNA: TGTGCCAGCAGTGACTCGGGTACTAGCGCATCCTACAATGAGCAGTTCTTC
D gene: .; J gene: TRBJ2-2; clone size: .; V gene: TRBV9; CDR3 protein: CASSRTLSTGELFF; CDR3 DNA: TGTGCCAGCAGTAGGACTCTTTCTACAGGGGAGCTGTTTTTT
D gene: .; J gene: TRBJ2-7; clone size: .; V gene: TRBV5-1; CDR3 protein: CASAGAGGNYEQYF; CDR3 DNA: TGCGCCAGCGCGGGGGCTGGAGGTAACTACGAGCAGTACTTC
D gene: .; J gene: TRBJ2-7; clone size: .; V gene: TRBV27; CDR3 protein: CASSLTGTTYEQYF; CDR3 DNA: TGTGCCAGCAGTTTAACCGGGACAACGTACGAGCAGTACTTC
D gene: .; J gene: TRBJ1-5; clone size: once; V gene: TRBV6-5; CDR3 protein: CASSSGYHGQPQHF; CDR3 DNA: TGTGCCAGCAGCTCGGGCTACCACGGACAGCCCCAGCATTTT
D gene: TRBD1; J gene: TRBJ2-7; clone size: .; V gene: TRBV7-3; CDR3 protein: CASSYRDRPYEQYF; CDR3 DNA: TGTGCCAGCAGCTACCGGGACAGACCTTACGAGCAGTACTTC
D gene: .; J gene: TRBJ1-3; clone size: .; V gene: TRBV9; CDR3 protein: CASSSLRGHSGNTIYF; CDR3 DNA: TGTGCCAGCAGCTCCCTCAGGGGCCACTCTGGAAACACCATATATTTT
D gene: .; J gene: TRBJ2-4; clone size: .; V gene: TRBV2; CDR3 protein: CASSEAGDIQYF; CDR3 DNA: TGTGCCAGCAGTGAAGCAGGGGACATTCAGTACTTC
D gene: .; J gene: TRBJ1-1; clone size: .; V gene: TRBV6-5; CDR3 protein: CASRSPFTSNTEAFF; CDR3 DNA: TGTGCCAGCAGGTCCCCTTTTACCAGTAACACTGAAGCTTTCTTT
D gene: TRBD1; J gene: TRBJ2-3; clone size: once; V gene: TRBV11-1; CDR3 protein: CASSRVGGPDTQYF; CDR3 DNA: TGTGCCAGCAGCAGAGTAGGGGGCCCCGATACGCAGTATTTT
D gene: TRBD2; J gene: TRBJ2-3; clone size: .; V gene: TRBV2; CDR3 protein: CASRERLALTTDTQYF; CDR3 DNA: TGTGCCAGCAGGGAAAGACTAGCTCTCACAACAGATACGCAGTATTTT
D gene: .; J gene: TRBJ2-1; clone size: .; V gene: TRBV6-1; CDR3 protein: CASRIAASYNEQFF; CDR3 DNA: TGTGCCAGCAGAATAGCGGCCTCCTACAATGAGCAGTTCTTC
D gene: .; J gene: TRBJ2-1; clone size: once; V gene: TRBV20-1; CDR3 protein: CSARADNEQFF; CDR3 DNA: TGCAGTGCTAGAGCGGACAATGAGCAGTTCTTC
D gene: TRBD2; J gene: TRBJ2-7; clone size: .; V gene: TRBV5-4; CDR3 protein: CASRDREGGYEQYF; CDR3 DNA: TGTGCCAGCAGGGACCGGGAGGGCGGATACGAGCAGTACTTC
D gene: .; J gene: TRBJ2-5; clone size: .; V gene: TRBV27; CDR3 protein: CASSYRKTPQETQYF; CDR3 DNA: TGTGCCAGCAGTTATAGAAAGACCCCTCAAGAGACCCAGTACTTC
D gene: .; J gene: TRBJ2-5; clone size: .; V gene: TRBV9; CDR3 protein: CASSVAQGQPPYF; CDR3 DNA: TGTGCCAGCAGCGTAGCCCAGGGACAACCTCCGTACTTC
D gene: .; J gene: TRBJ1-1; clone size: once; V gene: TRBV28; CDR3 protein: CASSTFRGTEAFF; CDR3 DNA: TGTGCCAGCAGTACCTTCAGGGGCACTGAAGCTTTCTTT
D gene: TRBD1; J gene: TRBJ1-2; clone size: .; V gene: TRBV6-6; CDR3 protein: CATLGQGADGYTF; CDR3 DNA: TGTGCCACCCTAGGACAGGGGGCCGATGGCTACACCTTC
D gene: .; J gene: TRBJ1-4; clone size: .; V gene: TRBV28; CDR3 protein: CASSGLSGRDEKLFF; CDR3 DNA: TGTGCCAGCAGTGGTCTAAGTGGGCGCGACGAAAAACTGTTTTTT
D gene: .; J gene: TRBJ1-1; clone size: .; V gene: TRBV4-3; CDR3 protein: CASSQDWGVSEAFF; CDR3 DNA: TGCGCCAGCAGCCAAGATTGGGGAGTCAGTGAAGCTTTCTTT
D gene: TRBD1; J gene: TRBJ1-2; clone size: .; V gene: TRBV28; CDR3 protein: CASRRTGADGYTF; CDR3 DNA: TGTGCCAGCCGCCGGACAGGGGCAGATGGCTACACCTTC
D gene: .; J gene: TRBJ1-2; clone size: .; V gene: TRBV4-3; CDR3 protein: CASSQLTGFYGYTF; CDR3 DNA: TGCGCCAGCAGCCAACTTACAGGGTTTTACGGCTACACCTTC
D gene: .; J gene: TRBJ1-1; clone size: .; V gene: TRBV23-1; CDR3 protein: CASRVEAEANTEAFF; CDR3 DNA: TGCGCCAGCAGGGTCGAAGCAGAAGCGAACACTGAAGCTTTCTTT
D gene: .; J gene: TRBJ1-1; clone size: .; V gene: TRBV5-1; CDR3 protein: CASSLQPNTEAFF; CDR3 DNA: TGCGCCAGCAGCTTACAGCCCAACACTGAAGCTTTCTTT
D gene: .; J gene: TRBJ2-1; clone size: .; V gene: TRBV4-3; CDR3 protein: CASSQDGLPYNEQFF; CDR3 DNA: TGCGCCAGCAGCCAAGACGGACTCCCCTACAATGAGCAGTTCTTC
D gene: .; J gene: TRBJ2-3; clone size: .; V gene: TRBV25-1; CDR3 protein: CASSEGASTTDTQYF; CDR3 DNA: TGTGCCAGCAGTGAAGGAGCGTCTACCACAGATACGCAGTATTTT
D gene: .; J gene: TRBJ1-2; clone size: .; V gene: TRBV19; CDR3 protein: CASSPRGARGYTF; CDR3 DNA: TGTGCCAGTAGTCCCCGGGGGGCGCGGGGCTACACCTTC
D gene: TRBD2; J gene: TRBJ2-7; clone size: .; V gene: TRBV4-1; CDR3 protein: CASSQTSGGSYEQYF; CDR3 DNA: TGCGCCAGCAGCCAAACTAGCGGGGGGAGCTACGAGCAGTACTTC
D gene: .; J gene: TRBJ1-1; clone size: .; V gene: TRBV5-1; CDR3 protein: CASNSAVGGTEAFF; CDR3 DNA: TGCGCCAGCAACTCAGCGGTAGGGGGCACTGAAGCTTTCTTT
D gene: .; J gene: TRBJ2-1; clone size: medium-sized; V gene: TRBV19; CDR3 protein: CASSIAHGDEQFF; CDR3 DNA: TGTGCCAGTAGTATAGCCCACGGGGATGAGCAGTTCTTC
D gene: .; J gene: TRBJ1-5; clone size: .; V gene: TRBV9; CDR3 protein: CASSPTLFSNQPQHF; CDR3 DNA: TGTGCCAGCAGCCCGACACTGTTTAGCAATCAGCCCCAGCATTTT
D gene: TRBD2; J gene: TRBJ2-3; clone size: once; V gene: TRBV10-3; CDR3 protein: CAISEWVAGVPSTDTQYF; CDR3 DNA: TGTGCCATCAGTGAGTGGGTAGCGGGAGTGCCGTCCACAGATACGCAGTATTTT
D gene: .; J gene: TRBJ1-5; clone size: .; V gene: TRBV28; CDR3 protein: CASSLSFNQPQHF; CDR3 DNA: TGTGCCAGCAGTTTAAGTTTTAATCAGCCCCAGCATTTT